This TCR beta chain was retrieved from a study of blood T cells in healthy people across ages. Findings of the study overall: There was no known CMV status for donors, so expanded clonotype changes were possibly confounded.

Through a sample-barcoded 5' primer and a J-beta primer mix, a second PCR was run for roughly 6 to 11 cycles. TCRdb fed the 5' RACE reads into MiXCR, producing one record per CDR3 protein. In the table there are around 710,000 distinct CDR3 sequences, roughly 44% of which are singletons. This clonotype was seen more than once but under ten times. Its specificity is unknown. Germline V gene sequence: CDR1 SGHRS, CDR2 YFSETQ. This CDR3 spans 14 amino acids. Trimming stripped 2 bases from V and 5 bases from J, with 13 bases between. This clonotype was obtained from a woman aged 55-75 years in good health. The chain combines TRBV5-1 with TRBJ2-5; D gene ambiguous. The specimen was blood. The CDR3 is CASSFGPGGETQYF. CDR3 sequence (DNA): TGCGCCAGCAGCTTCGGACCCGGCGGTGAGACCCAGTACTTC.